The clone carrying this T cell receptor beta chain was picked up a small number of times. Looked up from germline, CDR1 is MDHEN and CDR2 is SYDVKM. The CDR3 runs 15 residues. V lost 5 bases to trimming and J lost 7 bases; unmatched junction nucleotides: 14. The data derive from a study of human T cells and chemical hapten exposure. This sample's time point: patch test 1, 2 weeks after DPC sensitization. Stated treatment: therapeutic diphenylcyclopropenone sensitization with weekly scalp DPC. It was from unfractionated whole blood that total RNA was extracted. During construction of the library, unique molecular identifiers were attached to individual cDNA molecules for quantitative, reproducible TCR counting. Per the original data handling: A per-sample median of about 100,000 TCRs was observed, with counts ranging from roughly 20,000 to 700,000. TCRdb recomputed calls from the RACE reads with MiXCR, one row per CDR3 protein. The V and J calls follow TCRdb's processing rather than the paper's. Found here are 50,000 or so distinct CDR3 sequences, about 10% of them singletons; the top ten hold roughly 1.8%.

This TCR derives from a middle-aged woman with alopecia areata. Some clones in this sample may be carry-over from other donors' samples. V gene TRBV28 combines with J gene TRBJ2-7; the match to TRBD1 covers 7 bases. Sequenced here: whole blood, sampled in connection with sensitization to the hapten diphenylcyclopropenone (DPC). The CDR3 loop reads CASSPSSRVRGEQYF. As DNA, the CDR3 is TGTGCCAGCAGTCCCTCTAGTCGGGTCAGGGGGGAGCAGTACTTC.